At least ten counts were recorded for the clone carrying this T cell receptor (beta chain). Alpha- and beta-chain coverage of first-strand cDNA came from TRAV- and TRBV-specific primers. TCRs were put through around 20 PCR cycles of amplification with Phusion. A constant-region primer and the V-primer adapter served as the primer pair. TCRdb re-called the reads through MiXCR, storing one row per CDR3 protein. In the table there are some 57,000 distinct CDR3 sequences, under 30% of which are singletons. The CDR3 contains 13 residues. The ends were cut back, 3 bases at V and 9 bases at J, with 15 bases in the middle. Per the germline V gene, CDR1 is SGHRS and CDR2 is YFSETQ. The time point was: after trial treatment. The treatment is: LDRT plus nivolumab, ipilimumab, low-dose cyclophosphamide and aspirin (RACIN trial). The data derive from a study of low-dose radiotherapy and immunotherapy resistance in tumors. Study context: On an every-two-weeks schedule, patients received intravenous nivolumab 240 mg, along with ipilimumab 1 mg/kg every six weeks.

The sample here was PBMCs, taken after low-dose radiotherapy plus immunotherapy. This clonotype was obtained from a male donor with prostate cancer. The J gene is TRBJ1-2, the V gene TRBV5-1; possibly TRBD1 for D (6 bases). The CDR3 loop is CASSWDTERSYTF. The CDR3 DNA reads TGCGCCAGCAGCTGGGACACGGAAAGGAGCTACACCTTC. The variable domain in full, with the rest retrieved from reference TRBV5-1 and TRBJ1-2, is KAGVTQTPRYLIKTRGQQVTLSCSPISGHRSVSWYQQTPGQGLQFLFEYFSETQRNKGNFPGRFSGRQFSNSRSEMNVSTLELGDSALYLCASSWDTERSYTFGSGTRLTVV.